The next 27 T cell receptor beta chains were all read from a single sample in a study of cytomegalovirus exposure and HLA in healthy donors. The PCR had 60 Vbeta and 13 Jbeta primers. The protocol was immunoSEQ multiplex PCR, while the TCRdb copy is restricted to in-frame clones and leaves out a portion. The data show 190,000 or so clones, with around 83% seen just once and 1.6% held by the top ten. Sequencing was performed on PBMCs. These receptors were obtained from a man in his forties or fifties in good health and CMV-seronegative.

The genes are TRBV9 and TRBJ1-4; 7 bases line up with TRBD1. V was clipped by 0 bases and J by 4 bases; unmatched bases: 6. Germline values: CDR1 SGDLS, CDR2 YYNGEE. The CDR3 consists of 16 residues. The CDR3 DNA follows: TGTGCCAGCAGCGTAGAGGGGGACAGACTTAATGAAAAACTGTTTTTT. Residues: CASSVEGDRLNEKLFF.

The gene calls are TRBV28 and TRBJ2-7, with 7 positions matching TRBD1. V was clipped by 5 bases and J by 2 bases; unmatched bases: 3. The CDR3 covers 13 residues. CDR1 and CDR2 from the germline V gene are MDHEN and SYDVKM. The CDR3: CASSKQGPYEQYF. CDR3 DNA: TGTGCCAGCAGTAAACAGGGGCCCTACGAGCAGTACTTC.

This clone turned up a few times. This chain links TRBV6-4 with TRBJ1-1; TRBD1 aligns across 8 bases. The CDR3 runs to 13 residues. The junction had 4 bases not matched to a gene; V was cut back by 10 bases and J by 0 bases. The V gene's germline CDR1 is MRHNA and CDR2 SNTAGT. CDR3 sequence: CATRQGLNTEAFF. CDR3 bases: TGTGCCACCCGACAGGGGTTGAACACTGAAGCTTTCTTT.

V usage is TRBV4-3 and J usage is TRBJ2-5; 13 nucleotides align to TRBD2. Germline CDR1 is LGHNA and CDR2 is YSLEER. J gave up 0 bases and V 4 bases, and 8 bases lay outside the gene matches. The CDR3 is 18 amino acids. The CDR3 DNA sequence: TGCGCCAGCAGCCTCAACCCGGGACTAGCGGGGTACCAAGAGACCCAGTACTTC. It yields the protein CASSLNPGLAGYQETQYF.

The chain carries TRBV6-5 and TRBJ2-3, with 11 bases identical to TRBD2. Germline lookup yields CDR1 MNHEY and CDR2 SVGAGI. CDR3 length: 15 amino acids. J was trimmed by 2 bases and V by 5 bases; bases with no gene match: 3. CDR3 nucleotides: TGTGCCAGCAGTCTGACTAGCGGGGCCACAGATACGCAGTATTTT. Translation gives CASSLTSGATDTQYF.

V gene TRBV18 combines with J gene TRBJ1-3; TRBD1 might be the D (6 bases). This CDR3 has 14 residues. V was cut by 3 bases and J by 4 bases, with 10 bases left in between. Germline lookup yields CDR1 KGHSH and CDR2 LQKENI. Written as DNA, the CDR3 is TGTGCCAGCTCACCCGGGACACTCGGAAACACCATATATTTT. It is translated as CASSPGTLGNTIYF.

The rearrangement uses TRBV19 and TRBJ2-7; 10 bases are shared with TRBD1. CDR3 length equals 15 residues. The V gene end was trimmed by 7 bases and the J gene end by 0 bases; junction bases not matched to a gene: 6. Germline CDR1 reads LNHDA; CDR2 reads SQIVND (reference sequence). The CDR3: CASTAGQGSSYEQYF. CDR3 bases: TGTGCCAGTACCGCGGGACAGGGGTCCTCCTACGAGCAGTACTTC.

Regarding this clone: Relative to the germline gene, one junction end is altered; a read error may explain this. V gene TRBV7-2 combines with J gene TRBJ1-2; D not certain. Germline V gives CDR1 SGHTA, CDR2 FQGNSA. CDR3 length equals 9 residues. CDR3 nucleotides: TGTGCCAGCAGCGCGCGGCCCGACTTC. Protein: CASSARPDF.

The J gene is TRBJ2-7, the V gene TRBV27; the D gene is possibly TRBD2 (5 bases). V was shortened by 7 bases and J by 0 bases, with 16 bases between the two germline ends. Germline-derived CDR1 and CDR2 are MNHEY and SMNVEV (reference sequence). This CDR3 comprises 15 residues. The CDR3 loop reads CASTRRPGSSYEQYF. As DNA, the CDR3 is TGTGCCAGCACTAGGAGGCCAGGAAGCTCCTACGAGCAGTACTTC.

The chain combines TRBV6-6 with TRBJ1-5; TRBD1 is a possible D gene (6 bases). Germline V gene data show CDR1 as MNHNY and CDR2 as SVGAGI (reference sequence). The CDR3 loop spans 15 amino acids. Trimming removed 6 bases at V and 5 bases at J, with 17 bases between. The CDR3: CASSIEQGLDQPQHF. In nucleotides, the CDR3 is TGTGCCAGCAGCATCGAACAGGGATTGGATCAGCCCCAGCATTTT.

The rearrangement uses TRBV5-1 and TRBJ2-6; 7 nucleotides match TRBD2. CDR1 and CDR2 (germline): SGHRS, YFSETQ. V gave up 0 bases and J gave up 3 bases; unmatched junction bases: 6. There are 17 residues in the CDR3. The chain's CDR3 is CASSLESGRVGANVLTF. The DNA for the CDR3 is TGCGCCAGCAGCTTGGAATCAGGGAGGGTTGGGGCCAACGTCCTGACTTTC.

The chain recombines TRBV28 with TRBJ1-5, with D tentatively TRBD1 (5 bases). The CDR3 loop spans 15 amino acids. Germline CDR1 reads MDHEN; CDR2 reads SYDVKM. V lost 7 bases and J 0 bases, leaving 13 bases between the germline ends. The chain's CDR3 is CASITGQYSNQPQHF. DNA of the CDR3: TGTGCCAGCATCACAGGTCAATATAGCAATCAGCCCCAGCATTTT. Filled out from reference TRBV28 and TRBJ1-5, the complete variable domain reads DVKVTQSSRYLVKRTGEKVFLECVQDMDHENMFWYRQDPGLGLRLIYFSYDVKMKEKGDIPEGYSVSREKKERFSLILESASTNQTSMYLCASITGQYSNQPQHFGDGTRLSIL.

As for this clone: At one end the junction does not follow the germline gene, possibly because of a read error. The V and J genes are TRBV2 and TRBJ2-4; TRBD2 matches at 9 bases. Germline CDR1 is SNHLY and CDR2 is FYNNEI. The CDR3 has 15 residues. The CDR3 sequence: CASSAQIALAGSGDF. The CDR3 DNA sequence: TGTGCCAGCAGTGCACAAATAGCTCTAGCGGGGAGCGGAGACTTC.

This clone occurred a few times. This chain links TRBV19 with TRBJ2-7; 14 bases are shared with TRBD2. Germline V gene sequence: CDR1 LNHDA, CDR2 SQIVND (reference sequence). The CDR3 runs to 17 residues. Trimming took 4 bases from V and 6 from J; bases not matched to a gene: 11. The CDR3 here is CASSKGPGLAGVGEQYF. The CDR3 bases are TGTGCCAGTAGTAAGGGCCCGGGACTAGCGGGAGTAGGCGAGCAGTACTTC.

CDR3 residues: CASTDSLAKNIQYF. In nucleotides, the CDR3 is TGTGCCAGCACCGACAGTTTAGCCAAAAACATTCAGTACTTC. The chain employs TRBV6-5 and TRBJ2-4; the D gene is possibly TRBD1 (5 bases). Germline V CDR1 and CDR2: MNHEY, SVGAGI. The CDR3 totals 14 residues. The V and J ends lost 7 bases and 0 bases respectively, with 10 bases between them.

The table lists this clone with a count of one. The chain uses TRBV29-1 and TRBJ2-7; TRBD2 matches 11 bases. This CDR3 contains 16 residues. The germline gives CDR1 SQVTM, CDR2 ANQGSEA. The trim removed 0 bases at V and 6 bases at J, leaving 10 bases unmatched. The CDR3 sequence: CSVEDRGSGRAGEQYF. The CDR3 region has the DNA TGCAGCGTTGAAGATCGTGGTAGCGGGAGGGCCGGCGAGCAGTACTTC.

V gene TRBV23-1 combines with J gene TRBJ1-1, with TRBD1 identical over 9 bases. TRBV23-1 is sorted into the ORF group, with uncertain function. This CDR3 spans 12 amino acids. V lost 8 bases to trimming and J lost 10 bases; unmatched junction nucleotides: 8. This CDR3 is CASPGTGFRAFF. The DNA for the CDR3 is TGCGCCAGCCCGGGGACAGGGTTCAGAGCTTTCTTT.

This clone was observed a single time. The V and J genes are TRBV12-5 and TRBJ1-6; D gene ambiguous. This CDR3 is built from 20 residues. V was trimmed by 2 bases and J by 7 bases, leaving 27 bases between them. Germline CDR1 is LGHNT and CDR2 is FRNRAP. The CDR3 sequence: CASGLSPGDTSFEFNSPLHF. Written as DNA, the CDR3 is TGTGCTAGTGGTTTGTCTCCGGGAGACACATCATTCGAATTCAATTCACCCCTCCACTTT.

This clone was seen a single time. The chain couples TRBV6-1 to TRBJ1-2; D is unresolved. V lost 2 bases, J lost 2 bases, and 27 bases lay in between. The CDR3 length is 20 residues. Germline V gene sequence: CDR1 MNHNS, CDR2 SASEGT. The CDR3 bases are TGTGCCAGCAGTGAATTTTTTTCCGGAACCCTCGGGGTTGGAAACTATGGCTACACCTTC. Encoded protein: CASSEFFSGTLGVGNYGYTF.

This clone was seen more than once but under ten times. The chain joins TRBV4-2 to TRBJ1-5; no clear D gene. V lost 2 bases and J lost 0, with 11 bases in between. This CDR3 region has 16 residues. Germline V lookup: CDR1 LGHNA, CDR2 YNFKEQ. CDR3 DNA: TGTGCCAGCAGCCAAATCGCGACATATAGCAATCAGCCCCAGCATTTT. Translation: CASSQIATYSNQPQHF.

The rearrangement joins TRBV18 to TRBJ2-1, with a weak D call TRBD1 (6 bases). Germline V gene lookup returns CDR1 KGHSH and CDR2 LQKENI. The CDR3 runs 12 residues. V lost 6 bases, J lost 9 bases, and 12 bases lay in between. CDR3 coding DNA: TGTGCCAGCTCGGGCACAGGGTCTGAGCAGTTCTTC. It yields the protein CASSGTGSEQFF.

The chain recombines TRBV29-1 with TRBJ2-3, with 8 nucleotides matching TRBD2. The CDR3 sequence is 14 residues long. Germline CDR1 reads SQVTM; CDR2 reads ANQGSEA. V lost 5 bases, J lost 2 bases, and 6 bases stayed unmatched. The CDR3 region is CSVRWREDTDTQYF. The CDR3 DNA sequence: TGCAGCGTTCGGTGGCGGGAGGACACAGATACGCAGTATTTT.

This clone was counted a few times. V and J are TRBV4-3 and TRBJ1-1; 9 bases map to TRBD1. The CDR3 spans 15 residues. V trimming: 0 bases; J trimming: 6 bases; junction bases outside the gene matches: 5. Germline CDR1 LGHNA, CDR2 YSLEER. The CDR3 region is CASSQDRRQGAEAFF. The CDR3 bases are TGCGCCAGCAGCCAAGATCGGCGACAGGGGGCTGAAGCTTTCTTT.

This chain connects TRBV18 to TRBJ1-5, with TRBD1 matching 11 bases. V was clipped by 6 bases and J by 5 bases; unmatched bases: 9. Germline CDR1 is KGHSH and CDR2 is LQKENI. CDR3 length equals 16 residues. Written as DNA, the CDR3 is TGTGCCAGCTCCCCTAGGACAGGGGGCGCGGATCAGCCCCAGCATTTT. Amino acid sequence: CASSPRTGGADQPQHF.

This clone has a handful of counts. The chain combines TRBV27 with TRBJ1-2; weak D call: TRBD1 (6 bases). Trimming cost V 8 bases and J 2 bases, with 9 bases left between them. In germline, CDR1 is MNHEY, CDR2 SMNVEV (reference sequence). This CDR3 has 12 amino acids. The CDR3 DNA follows: TGTGCCAGCCTGGGACACAACTATGGCTACACCTTC. Amino acid sequence: CASLGHNYGYTF.

This rearrangement joins TRBV7-2 to TRBJ1-2; TRBD1 matches at 8 bases. Germline CDR1 SGHTA, CDR2 FQGNSA. V lost 5 bases to trimming and J lost 5 bases; unmatched junction nucleotides: 7. This CDR3 is built from 14 residues. CDR3 sequence (DNA): TGTGCCAGCAGCCCCGGTGACAGGGGTTATGGCTACACCTTC. This sequence encodes CASSPGDRGYGYTF.

V gene TRBV6-6 combines with J gene TRBJ1-2, with TRBD1 matching 7 bases. J was trimmed by 4 bases and V by 5 bases; bases with no gene match: 10. CDR1 and CDR2 (germline): MNHNY, SVGAGI (reference sequence). This CDR3 has 15 residues. In DNA, the CDR3 is TGTGCCAGCAGTCTCCCCGTGGACAGGCTCTATGGCTACACCTTC. Protein: CASSLPVDRLYGYTF.